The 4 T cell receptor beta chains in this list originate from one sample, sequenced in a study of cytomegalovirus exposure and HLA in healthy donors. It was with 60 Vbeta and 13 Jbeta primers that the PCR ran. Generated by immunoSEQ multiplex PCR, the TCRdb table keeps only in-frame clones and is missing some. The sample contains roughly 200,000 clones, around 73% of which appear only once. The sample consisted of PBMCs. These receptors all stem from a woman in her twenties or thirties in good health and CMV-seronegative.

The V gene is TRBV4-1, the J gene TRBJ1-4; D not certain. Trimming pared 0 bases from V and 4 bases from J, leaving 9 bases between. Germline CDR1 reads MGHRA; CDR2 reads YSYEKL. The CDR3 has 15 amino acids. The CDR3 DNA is TGCGCCAGCAGCCAAGATCAAATGAGTAATGAAAAACTGTTTTTT. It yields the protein CASSQDQMSNEKLFF.

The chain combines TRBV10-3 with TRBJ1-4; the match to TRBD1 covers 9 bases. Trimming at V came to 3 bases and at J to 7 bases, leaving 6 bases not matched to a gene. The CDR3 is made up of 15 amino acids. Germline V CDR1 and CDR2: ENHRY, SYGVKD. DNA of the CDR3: TGTGCCATCAGTGATGAGACAGGGGGAGGTGAAAAACTGTTTTTT. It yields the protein CAISDETGGGEKLFF.

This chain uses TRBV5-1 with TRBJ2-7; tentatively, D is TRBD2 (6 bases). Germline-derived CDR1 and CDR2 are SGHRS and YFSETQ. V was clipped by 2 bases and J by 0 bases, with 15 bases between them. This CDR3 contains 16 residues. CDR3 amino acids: CASSLVGGFDSYEQYF. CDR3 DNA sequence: TGCGCCAGCAGCTTAGTAGGAGGGTTTGACTCCTACGAGCAGTACTTC.

The CDR3 loop reads CASNLSGQKHQPQHF. The CDR3 DNA follows: TGTGCCAGTAACTTGTCCGGACAGAAGCATCAGCCCCAGCATTTT. This chain connects TRBV19 to TRBJ1-5; a weak D match, TRBD1 (6 bases). Germline V lookup: CDR1 LNHDA, CDR2 SQIVND (reference sequence). The CDR3 has 15 residues. V was shortened by 7 bases and J by 5 bases, with 18 bases between the two germline ends.